The next 22 T cell receptor beta chains were all read from a single sample in a study of shared clonotypes between healthy human individuals. This table comes from immunoSEQ multiplex PCR, and its TCRdb copy is limited to in-frame clones, with some not included. The repertoire holds approximately 1,000,000 clones, with around 78% as singletons. The sample consisted of memory CD4+ T cells from PBMCs. The subset was: CD45RA-negative fraction. The receptors were sampled from a man aged 18 to 30 in good health. Some clones in this sample may be carry-over from other donors' samples.

J is TRBJ2-6 and V is TRBV5-1; 7 nucleotides match TRBD2. J gave up 1 base and V 3 bases, and 4 bases lay outside the gene matches. This CDR3 spans 16 amino acids. Germline CDR1 is SGHRS and CDR2 is YFSETQ. CDR3 residues: CASSYGGSSGANVLTF. CDR3 DNA: TGCGCCAGCAGCTACGGCGGGAGTTCTGGGGCCAACGTCCTGACTTTC.

This chain links TRBV4-3 with TRBJ2-5; TRBD2 might be the D (7 bases). Germline assignment: CDR1 LGHNA and CDR2 YSLEER. CDR3 length: 15 residues. The ends were cut back, 0 bases at V and 3 bases at J, with 11 bases in the middle. The CDR3: CASSQDGGPEETQYF. The CDR3 bases are TGCGCCAGCAGCCAAGACGGGGGGCCCGAAGAGACCCAGTACTTC.

This clone was counted a few times. One end of the junction varies from germline; a read error may be responsible. The chain uses TRBV28 and TRBJ1-1; 9 nucleotides line up with TRBD1. This CDR3 has 12 residues. Germline CDR1 is MDHEN and CDR2 is SYDVKM. The CDR3 loop is CASSSPGTGYLF. In nucleotides, the CDR3 is TGTGCCAGCAGTTCCCCAGGGACAGGGTATCTCTTT.

V usage is TRBV11-2 and J usage is TRBJ2-2; 9 nucleotides line up with TRBD2. The germline V gene has CDR1 SGHAT and CDR2 FQNNGV. The length of the CDR3 is 16 residues. J lost 6 bases, V lost 2 bases, and 7 bases had no gene match. The CDR3 here is CASSLQVGGRAGELFF. In DNA, the CDR3 is TGTGCCAGCAGCTTACAGGTTGGCGGGAGGGCCGGGGAGCTGTTTTTT.

V gene TRBV28 combines with J gene TRBJ2-7, with TRBD1 matching over 9 bases. The CDR3 is 16 residues long. The ends lost 4 bases at V and 3 bases at J; junction bases unmatched: 10. Germline V gene sequence: CDR1 MDHEN, CDR2 SYDVKM. The CDR3 loop reads CASSSTGTGTGYEQYF. The CDR3 DNA follows: TGTGCCAGCAGTTCTACCGGGACAGGGACGGGCTACGAGCAGTACTTC.

Points on this clone: Additional DNA sequences in this sample encode the identical CDR3. V gene TRBV5-1 combines with J gene TRBJ2-7; D possibly corresponds to TRBD2 (5 bases). This CDR3 spans 12 amino acids. Germline V gene lookup returns CDR1 SGHRS and CDR2 YFSETQ. The V end lost 4 bases, the J end lost 4 bases, and 9 bases lay between the germline ends. The CDR3 reads CASSQGLYEQYF. DNA for the CDR3: TGCGCCAGCAGCCAAGGACTTTACGAGCAGTACTTC.

This clone has a handful of counts. The V gene is TRBV5-1, the J gene TRBJ1-4, with a tentative D call TRBD1 (5 bases). This CDR3 contains 16 residues. Between the trimmed V and J ends, which lost 0 bases and 8 bases, there was a span of 17 bases. Germline V gene sequence: CDR1 SGHRS, CDR2 YFSETQ. CDR3 residues: CASSLEGRRGNEKLFF. DNA of the CDR3: TGCGCCAGCAGCTTGGAGGGGAGACGAGGGAACGAAAAACTGTTTTTT.

V gene TRBV25-1 combines with J gene TRBJ1-2; a possible D gene is TRBD1 (5 bases). Germline CDR1 and CDR2: MGHDK and SYGVNS. Between the trimmed V and J ends, which lost 1 base and 8 bases, there was a span of 14 bases. This CDR3 is 14 amino acids long. The CDR3 DNA follows: TGTGCCAGCAGTGAATCCCACCGGGGGAGCGGCTACACCTTC. Translation: CASSESHRGSGYTF.

The chain employs TRBV18 and TRBJ2-1; D ambiguous. From germline, CDR1 is KGHSH and CDR2 LQKENI. The CDR3 totals 12 residues. Trimming cost V 2 bases and J 10 bases, with 9 bases left between them. The CDR3 spells CASSPGAWEQFF. The CDR3 region has the DNA TGTGCCAGCTCACCAGGAGCATGGGAGCAGTTCTTC.

V is TRBV5-4 and J is TRBJ1-1; D gene ambiguous. V lost 4 bases and J 0 bases, leaving 16 bases between the germline ends. The CDR3 is 16 amino acids. Looked up from germline, CDR1 is SGHNT and CDR2 is YYREEE (reference sequence). In nucleotides, the CDR3 is TGTGCCAGCAGCCCAAGGCGGAGGGCCTTGAACACTGAAGCTTTCTTT. Translated, it gives CASSPRRRALNTEAFF. The variable domain in full, with the rest retrieved from reference TRBV5-4 and TRBJ1-1, is ETGVTQSPTHLIKTRGQQVTLRCSSQSGHNTVSWYQQALGQGPQFIFQYYREEENGRGNFPPRFSGLQFPNYSSELNVNALELDDSALYLCASSPRRRALNTEAFFGQGTRLTVV.

Concerning this clone itself: Different DNA sequences within this sample yield the same CDR3. The rearrangement joins TRBV7-2 to TRBJ2-5, with 8 bases that match TRBD2. CDR1 and CDR2 (germline): SGHTA, FQGNSA. The V gene end was trimmed by 5 bases and the J gene end by 3 bases; junction bases not matched to a gene: 5. This CDR3 contains 14 residues. CDR3 in DNA: TGTGCCAGCAGCCCCCGGCGGGGGGAAGAGACCCAGTACTTC. Residues: CASSPRRGEETQYF.

This clone is a singleton in its sample. This rearrangement joins TRBV9 to TRBJ2-6; TRBD1 aligns across 8 bases. The V segment lost 0 bases and the J segment 3 bases; nucleotides outside the gene matches: 8. Germline CDR1 is SGDLS and CDR2 is YYNGEE. The CDR3 loop spans 18 amino acids. The chain's CDR3 is CASSVAAGGGYGANVLTF. Here the CDR3 DNA reads TGTGCCAGCAGCGTAGCGGCAGGGGGCGGTTATGGGGCCAACGTCCTGACTTTC.

The rearrangement joins TRBV5-4 to TRBJ2-1, with D possibly matching TRBD2 (5 bases). The CDR3 length is 15 residues. Germline lookup yields CDR1 SGHNT and CDR2 YYREEE (reference sequence). The V end was cut by 1 base, the J end by 4 bases, with 12 bases between. The CDR3 reads CASSLTRNTYNEQFF. CDR3 sequence (DNA): TGTGCCAGCAGCTTGACTAGAAATACTTACAATGAGCAGTTCTTC.

The V call is TRBV11-2, the J call TRBJ2-5; the D gene could be TRBD1 or TRBD2 (5 bases each). V dropped 0 bases and J dropped 2 bases, with 10 bases sitting between them. The CDR3 length is 15 residues. Germline CDR1 is SGHAT and CDR2 is FQNNGV. The CDR3 protein is CASSLDWDRQETQYF. The CDR3 nucleotides read TGTGCCAGCAGCTTAGATTGGGACCGACAAGAGACCCAGTACTTC.

The chain is built from TRBV10-3 and TRBJ2-7, with a possible D match to TRBD2 (7 bases). V lost 6 bases to trimming and J lost 5 bases, with 17 bases between them. The CDR3 covers 14 residues. Germline-derived CDR1 and CDR2 are ENHRY and SYGVKD. Here the CDR3 DNA reads TGTGCCATCAGCTCACAGGGAGGGGAGAACGAGCAGTACTTC. It codes for CAISSQGGENEQYF.

This clone showed up just a few times. The chain has TRBV5-1 and TRBJ1-5; D gene ambiguous. The CDR3 covers 15 residues. V lost 4 bases, J lost 7 bases, and 18 bases lay in between. Germline V gene data show CDR1 as SGHRS and CDR2 as YFSETQ. The CDR3 spells CASSRAREAGQPQHF. The CDR3 region has the DNA TGCGCCAGCAGCCGAGCCCGGGAAGCGGGACAGCCCCAGCATTTT.

The genes are TRBV11-2 and TRBJ2-7, with 8 nucleotides matching TRBD1. V lost 5 bases and J lost 2; bases outside the gene matches: 5. Germline-derived CDR1 and CDR2 are SGHAT and FQNNGV. The CDR3 sequence is 14 residues long. CDR3 loop: CASSPRDRPYEQYF. The CDR3 coding sequence is TGTGCCAGCAGCCCTAGGGACAGGCCCTACGAGCAGTACTTC.

The chain combines TRBV5-5 with TRBJ1-3, with D uncertain. With 0 bases removed from V and 4 bases from J, the gap between germline ends came to 2 bases. The CDR3 totals 12 residues. Per the germline V gene, CDR1 is SGHKS and CDR2 is YYEKEE (reference sequence). CDR3 region: CASSLVGNTIYF. The DNA for the CDR3 is TGTGCCAGCAGCTTGGTGGGAAACACCATATATTTT.

Notes on this clone: At the DNA level, this CDR3 is encoded by other sequences in the same sample as well. The chain carries TRBV27 and TRBJ2-7; 9 bases line up with TRBD1. Per the germline V gene, CDR1 is MNHEY and CDR2 is SMNVEV (reference sequence). The CDR3 is made up of 15 amino acids. V was clipped by 2 bases and J by 1 base; unmatched bases: 3. The CDR3 nucleotides are TGTGCCAGCAGTTTAACGGGACAGGGTTCCTACGAGCAGTACTTC. Translated: CASSLTGQGSYEQYF.

The V call is TRBV5-8, the J call TRBJ2-5; no firm D call. The CDR3 contains 12 residues. Per germline, CDR1 SGHTS and CDR2 YDEGEE. Between the trimmed V and J ends, which lost 5 bases and 3 bases, there was a span of 8 bases. This chain's CDR3 is CASRSDKETQYF. The CDR3 coding sequence is TGTGCCAGCAGGTCAGATAAAGAGACCCAGTACTTC.

J is TRBJ2-1 and V is TRBV15; perhaps TRBD1 as D (6 bases). The CDR3 has 12 residues. The germline V and J ends were trimmed by 1 base and 11 bases, with 9 bases remaining between them. The germline V gene encodes CDR1 LNHNV and CDR2 YYDKDF (reference sequence). This CDR3 reads CATSRGTGQQFF. CDR3 sequence (DNA): TGTGCCACCAGCAGAGGCACAGGGCAGCAGTTCTTC. The complete variable domain, with remaining parts taken from reference TRBV15 and TRBJ2-1, reads DAMVIQNPRYQVTQFGKPVTLSCSQTLNHNVMYWYQQKSSQAPKLLFHYYDKDFNNEADTPDNFQSRRPNTSFCFLDIRSPGLGDTAMYLCATSRGTGQQFFGPGTRLTVL.

A remark on this clone: The junction differs from germline at one of its ends, possibly a read error. The V call is TRBV18, the J call TRBJ2-1, with D maybe TRBD2 (6 bases). The CDR3 loop spans 12 amino acids. Germline CDR1 and CDR2: KGHSH and LQKENI. The DNA of the CDR3 is TGTGCCAGCTCCAGCATGGGGGGAGATAAGGTCTTC. Translating it yields CASSSMGGDKVF.